Below, one T cell receptor (beta chain) is given with its context. Its antigen is not known. J was trimmed by 3 bases and V by 6 bases; bases with no gene match: 10. Germline CDR1 and CDR2: MDHEN and SYDVKM. This CDR3 has 16 residues. This entry belongs to a study of cytomegalovirus exposure and HLA in healthy donors. Findings and limits, study-wide: In a later analysis, V- and J-gene trimming of beta chains associated with a DCLRE1C missense variant, replicated independently.

The primer mix had 60 Vbeta and 13 Jbeta primers. Here immunoSEQ multiplex PCR was the method, and the copy in TCRdb shows in-frame clones only, minus some. The sample holds roughly 110,000 clones, approximately 80% seen once. What was sequenced was PBMCs. This receptor was identified in a man aged 35-49 years in good health and CMV-seropositive. The V call is TRBV28, the J call TRBJ1-5; 8 bases match TRBD1. The CDR3 DNA follows: TGTGCCAGCAGGTCCCCCAGACAGGGGTACAATCAGCCCCAGCATTTT. Translating gives CASRSPRQGYNQPQHF. Combining the CDR3 with reference TRBV28 and TRBJ1-5 gives the whole variable domain DVKVTQSSRYLVKRTGEKVFLECVQDMDHENMFWYRQDPGLGLRLIYFSYDVKMKEKGDIPEGYSVSREKKERFSLILESASTNQTSMYLCASRSPRQGYNQPQHFGDGTRLSIL.